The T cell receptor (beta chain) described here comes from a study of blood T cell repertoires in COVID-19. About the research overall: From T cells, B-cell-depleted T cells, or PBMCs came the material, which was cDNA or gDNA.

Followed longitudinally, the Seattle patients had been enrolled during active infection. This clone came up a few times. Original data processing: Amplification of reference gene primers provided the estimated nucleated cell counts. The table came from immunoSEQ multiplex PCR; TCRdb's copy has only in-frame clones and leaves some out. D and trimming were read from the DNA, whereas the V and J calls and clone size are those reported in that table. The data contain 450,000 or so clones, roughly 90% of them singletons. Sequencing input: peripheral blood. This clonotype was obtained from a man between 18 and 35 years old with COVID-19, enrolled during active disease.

CDR3 sequence reads: CASSPYGPGQPVLGNTIYF. CDR3 DNA: TGTGCCAGCTCACCATACGGCCCGGGACAACCAGTTTTGGGAAACACCATATATTTT. This chain joins TRBV18 and TRBJ1-3; tentative D call: TRBD1 (6 bases). This CDR3 has 19 amino acids. Per germline, CDR1 KGHSH and CDR2 LQKENI. Trimming shortened V by 2 bases and J by 4 bases, and 24 bases separated the two germline ends.